These 27 T cell receptor beta chains were sequenced from one sample in a study of T cell repertoires in cytomegalovirus infection. These TCRs are of unknown antigen specificity. TCRdb independently ran MiXCR on the reads; one entry per CDR3 protein. The sample includes a few hundred thousand distinct CDR3 sequences, about 44% seen only once; the top ten take just under 45%. The material was cultured PBMCs, obtained from culture after CMV antigen stimulation. The source is a human donor in good health (CMV status not recorded). Some clones in this sample may be carry-over from other donors' samples.

This clonotype has just a few counts. The V call is TRBV7-2, the J call TRBJ2-7, with 9 bases lining up with TRBD2. Germline V gene lookup returns CDR1 SGHTA and CDR2 FQGNSA. The CDR3 consists of 15 residues. V trimming: 7 bases; J trimming: 0 bases; junction bases outside the gene matches: 7. The CDR3 sequence: CASTLSGRGSYEQYF. The CDR3 DNA follows: TGTGCCAGCACCCTTAGCGGGAGAGGCTCCTACGAGCAGTACTTC.

The V and J genes are TRBV7-9 and TRBJ1-1; TRBD1 matches at 7 bases. This CDR3 has 18 residues. J lost 3 bases, V lost 3 bases, and 16 bases had no gene match. CDR1 is SEHNR and CDR2 is FQNEAQ in the germline V gene (reference sequence). The CDR3 is CASSFYLGQARKDTEAFF. CDR3 DNA sequence: TGTGCCAGCAGCTTTTACCTTGGACAGGCCCGAAAGGACACTGAAGCTTTCTTT.

This clonotype was seen a few times. The chain links TRBV7-2 to TRBJ2-1; no clear D. Germline V gene sequence: CDR1 SGHTA, CDR2 FQGNSA. The CDR3 runs 19 residues. V lost 5 bases and J lost 0, with 23 bases in between. The chain's CDR3 is CASSDVFVRSSLSYNEQFF. CDR3 bases: TGTGCCAGCAGCGACGTTTTTGTAAGGAGCAGTCTCTCCTACAATGAGCAGTTCTTC.

The chain employs TRBV4-2 and TRBJ2-3, with a tentative D call TRBD1 (5 bases). Trimming left V 4 bases short and J 2 bases short, with 16 bases between. Germline CDR1 is LGHNA and CDR2 is YNFKEQ. This CDR3 has 16 amino acids. DNA for the CDR3: TGTGCCAGCAGCCCCCACCTCAGGGTAGACACAGATACGCAGTATTTT. Amino acid sequence: CASSPHLRVDTDTQYF.

The chain uses TRBV7-4 and TRBJ1-6; 9 bases line up with TRBD1. CDR3 length: 15 residues. The germline CDR1 and CDR2 sequences are SGHVT and SQSDAQ. V lost 4 bases to trimming and J lost 8 bases; unmatched junction nucleotides: 6. The CDR3 region is CASSSGTGPYSPLHF. In DNA, the CDR3 is TGTGCCAGCAGCTCGGGGACAGGGCCTTATTCACCCCTCCACTTT.

In this sample, this clonotype turned up a few times. The chain carries TRBV6-1 and TRBJ2-5; D unresolved. This CDR3 has 14 amino acids. CDR1 is MNHNS, CDR2 SASEGT, per germline. The V gene lost 1 base and the J gene lost 5 bases, with 11 bases spanning the gap. The CDR3 bases are TGTGCCAGCAGTGAAGTGTATCCCCCGGAGACCCAGTACTTC. It specifies CASSEVYPPETQYF.

The V gene is TRBV7-9, the J gene TRBJ2-4; 10 bases align to TRBD1. V lost 5 bases and J lost 6; bases outside the gene matches: 4. CDR1 and CDR2 (germline): SEHNR, FQNEAQ (reference sequence). CDR3 length: 14 residues. CDR3 protein: CASSHRDRGNIQYF. In DNA form, the CDR3 reads TGTGCCAGCAGCCACCGGGACAGGGGAAACATTCAGTACTTC.

The chain employs TRBV7-3 and TRBJ1-2, with D maybe TRBD1 (5 bases). V was pared by 4 bases and J by 0 bases, with 18 bases between. Germline V gene sequence: CDR1 SGHTA, CDR2 FQGTGA. The CDR3 covers 17 residues. CDR3 region: CASSSQDGTVTNYGYTF. CDR3 DNA sequence: TGTGCCAGCAGCTCCCAAGACGGGACGGTTACTAACTATGGCTACACCTTC.

The count of this clonotype is one. This chain joins TRBV20-1 and TRBJ1-1; no reliable D call. The ends were cut back, 6 bases at V and 1 base at J, with 12 bases in the middle. Per germline, CDR1 DFQATT and CDR2 SNEGSKA (reference sequence). The CDR3 is 13 amino acids. This CDR3 reads CSASTGWNTEAFF. The DNA for the CDR3 is TGCAGTGCCTCCACTGGTTGGAACACTGAAGCTTTCTTT.

The chain couples TRBV6-2 or TRBV6-3 to TRBJ2-7; D is perhaps TRBD1 (6 bases). The V gene's germline CDR1 is MNHEY and CDR2 SVGEGT. The CDR3 length is 11 residues. Trimming left V 5 bases short and J 11 bases short, with 13 bases between. The CDR3 sequence: CASSPRDIKYF. The CDR3 DNA reads as TGTGCCAGCAGTCCCCGGGACATAAAGTACTTC.

The rearrangement links TRBV11-2 to TRBJ2-1; no reliable D call. CDR1 is SGHAT and CDR2 is FQNNGV in the germline V gene. The CDR3 has 13 residues. The germline V and J ends were trimmed by 3 bases and 6 bases, with 9 bases remaining between them. The CDR3 region is CASSLGPINEQFF. Here the CDR3 DNA reads TGTGCCAGCAGCTTGGGTCCGATCAATGAGCAGTTCTTC.

This clonotype occurred a few times. Here the CDR3 reads CASSHTFVAGGDTDTQYF. The CDR3 coding sequence is TGTGCCAGCAGCCACACCTTTGTAGCGGGGGGGGACACAGATACGCAGTATTTT. This sequence joins TRBV6-2 or TRBV6-3 and TRBJ2-3; the match to TRBD2 covers 11 bases. V dropped 6 bases and J dropped 2; count of bases not matched to a gene: 13. The CDR3 has 18 amino acids. Germline V gene lookup returns CDR1 MNHEY and CDR2 SVGEGT.

This clonotype appeared once. The J gene is TRBJ2-5, the V gene TRBV27; D may be TRBD1 (5 bases). CDR3 length: 13 amino acids. V lost 6 bases, J lost 7 bases, and 15 bases lay in between. Germline CDR1 reads MNHEY; CDR2 reads SMNVEV (reference sequence). The CDR3 region has the DNA TGTGCCAGCAGGGCATCCAAAAGGGGGACCCAGTACTTC. Amino acids: CASRASKRGTQYF.

This sequence joins TRBV28 and TRBJ1-2, with D possibly being TRBD1 (5 bases). Germline-derived CDR1 and CDR2 are MDHEN and SYDVKM. Trimming stripped 6 bases from V and 4 bases from J, with 15 bases between. This CDR3 region has 14 residues. DNA for the CDR3: TGTGCCAGCAGCCCTACTGCGGGGCTCTATGGCTACACCTTC. Translation gives CASSPTAGLYGYTF.

V usage is TRBV7-9 and J usage is TRBJ2-7, with 7 nucleotides matching TRBD1. Trimming at V came to 6 bases and at J to 3 bases, leaving 5 bases not matched to a gene. This CDR3 spans 13 amino acids. CDR1 and CDR2 from the germline V gene are SEHNR and FQNEAQ (reference sequence). This chain's CDR3 is CASRRGQRYEQYF. CDR3 in DNA: TGTGCCAGCAGGAGGGGACAGCGCTACGAGCAGTACTTC.

This clonotype was seen more than once but under ten times. The rearrangement links TRBV12-3 or TRBV12-4 to TRBJ1-1; D not resolved. The CDR3 is 13 residues long. V was shortened by 5 bases and J by 12 bases, with 19 bases between the two germline ends. The CDR3 region is CASSPPGYGMTFF. The CDR3 DNA reads as TGTGCCAGCAGTCCTCCAGGCTACGGGATGACTTTCTTT.

This chain uses TRBV12-3 or TRBV12-4 with TRBJ2-5; no clear D gene. Trimming left V 6 bases short and J 9 bases short, with 23 bases between. This CDR3 region has 15 residues. Here the CDR3 DNA reads TGTGCCAGCAGCCCTTTAGTGGCCGGCCCCGCCTCCCAGTACTTC. Protein sequence: CASSPLVAGPASQYF.

The chain carries TRBV7-2 and TRBJ2-3; D remains ambiguous. CDR3 length: 11 residues. Germline-derived CDR1 and CDR2 are SGHTA and FQGNSA. V dropped 8 bases and J dropped 10 bases, with 13 bases sitting between them. DNA for the CDR3: TGTGCCAGCGGATTTGAGGCGGCGCAGTATTTT. Protein sequence: CASGFEAAQYF.

This clonotype was picked up one time. The chain links TRBV5-1 to TRBJ2-1; 9 bases align to TRBD2. V was pared by 3 bases and J by 8 bases, with 6 bases of the junction left unmatched. The CDR3 loop spans 14 amino acids. CDR1 and CDR2 from the germline V gene are SGHRS and YFSETQ. This CDR3 reads CASSSLAGSDEQFF. DNA of the CDR3: TGCGCCAGCAGCTCCCTAGCGGGGTCCGATGAGCAGTTCTTC.

The J gene is TRBJ1-2, the V gene TRBV28; D is unresolved. Trimming left V 5 bases short and J 1 base short, with 11 bases between. The CDR3 consists of 14 residues. CDR1 and CDR2 from the germline V gene are MDHEN and SYDVKM. CDR3 DNA: TGTGCCAGCAGTATAGGGATACTTAACTATGGCTACACCTTC. Protein sequence: CASSIGILNYGYTF.

This clonotype appeared a few times. The rearrangement joins TRBV7-2 to TRBJ2-7, with a weak D call TRBD1 (6 bases). The CDR3 extends over 15 amino acids. The V gene lost 1 base and the J gene lost 0 bases, with 10 bases spanning the gap. Germline CDR1 SGHTA, CDR2 FQGNSA. Here the CDR3 reads CASSLGDISSYEQYF. CDR3 coding DNA: TGTGCCAGCAGCTTAGGGGACATAAGCTCCTACGAGCAGTACTTC.

This clonotype has just a few counts. This chain links TRBV10-3 with TRBJ1-1, with TRBD1 as a possible D gene (6 bases). Deletions cut 2 bases from V and 3 bases from J, with 10 bases between. This CDR3 region has 14 residues. CDR1 is ENHRY, CDR2 SYGVKD, per germline. As DNA, the CDR3 is TGTGCCATCAGTGAGACAGGGAGGGACACTGAAGCTTTCTTT. Encoded protein: CAISETGRDTEAFF.

This chain connects TRBV18 to TRBJ1-1; D unclear. In germline, CDR1 is KGHSH, CDR2 LQKENI. The CDR3 extends over 17 amino acids. V was cut by 5 bases and J by 7 bases, with 26 bases left in between. DNA for the CDR3: TGTGCCAGCTCATTCTCCGGAAACAGCCTACTCTGGGGTGAAGCTTTCTTT. Encoded protein: CASSFSGNSLLWGEAFF.

This clonotype was seen a few times. The V and J genes are TRBV27 and TRBJ2-3; a weak D match, TRBD2 (5 bases). Germline assignment: CDR1 MNHEY and CDR2 SMNVEV (reference sequence). This CDR3 is built from 15 residues. Trimming left V 5 bases short and J 0 bases short, with 12 bases between. The CDR3 bases are TGTGCCAGCAGTAGACTACCCCCCAGCACAGATACGCAGTATTTT. It is translated as CASSRLPPSTDTQYF.

The J gene is TRBJ1-1, the V gene TRBV12-3 or TRBV12-4; no reliable D call. The CDR3 loop spans 14 amino acids. V lost 2 bases and J 10 bases, leaving 17 bases between the germline ends. The CDR3 spells CASSLYPRSLGAFF. CDR3 bases: TGTGCCAGCAGTTTATACCCTAGATCCCTGGGAGCTTTCTTT.

In its sample, this clonotype was seen a few times. CDR3 coding DNA: TGTGCCAGCAGCCCCGGACAGGGGCGCTACGAGCAGTACTTC. Translating it yields CASSPGQGRYEQYF. The chain joins TRBV7-2 to TRBJ2-7, with 9 bases that match TRBD1. This CDR3 has 14 residues. CDR1 is SGHTA and CDR2 is FQGNSA in the germline V gene. V shed 5 bases, J shed 3 bases, and the junction held 5 bases outside the gene matches. The complete variable domain, with remaining parts taken from reference TRBV7-2 and TRBJ2-7, reads GAGVSQSPSNKVTEKGKDVELRCDPISGHTALYWYRQSLGQGLEFLIYFQGNSAPDKSGLPSDRFSAERTGGSVSTLTIQRTQQEDSAVYLCASSPGQGRYEQYFGPGTRLTVT.

V usage is TRBV6-5 and J usage is TRBJ2-3; the D is unclear. V gave up 8 bases and J gave up 8 bases, with 17 bases separating them. The CDR3 is 13 amino acids. Germline CDR1 reads MNHEY; CDR2 reads SVGAGI. CDR3 nucleotides: TGTGCCAGCTTATATAAAAGGTGCGGTACGCAGTATTTT. Its protein is CASLYKRCGTQYF.